The rows below give T cell receptor beta chains drawn from one sample of a study of PD-1 blockade in classical Hodgkin lymphoma. TCRdb's copy holds only in-frame clones and misses some; the assay was immunoSEQ multiplex PCR. Of tens of thousands of clones listed, around nine tenths are singletons. This specimen consisted of peripheral blood mononuclear cells (PBMCs), obtained at baseline. These receptors originate from a human donor with classical Hodgkin lymphoma. CDR3s leave out the opening cysteine and the closing phenylalanine or tryptophan.

v_gene | CDR3aa
TRBV28 | ASSTRTRPDTQY
TRBV5-6 | ASSLDSAYEQY
TRBV30 | ARTTKQGPGNTIY
TRBV6-5 | ASSRDRYYEQY
TRBV28 | ASSSDRNEQF
TRBV28 | ASSYEGQGYGYT
TRBV6-5 | ASSPRDSYEKLF
TRBV30 | AWATGNQPQH
TRBV18 | ASSPRQGGYEQY
TRBV4-2 | ASSQDRTSRYEQY
TRBV6-1 | ASKGISTDTQY
TRBV27 | ASSLAGNTNYGYT
TRBV6-1 | ASSRDGGANYGYT
TRBV7-9 | ASSTMTGGPYNEQF
TRBV5-4 | ASSMTSRNEQF
TRBV27 | ASSLSRDFTEAF
TRBV7-9 | ASSPTGNGATEAF
TRBV2 | ASSELGSGSGEQF
TRBV2 | ASRQGTAYNEQF
TRBV11-3 | ASSLFGSSYNEQF
TRBV30 | AWSVGTFLWYEQY
TRBV5-5 | ASSFPRAGPNYEQY
TRBV14 | ASSQVVLRDSGNTIY
TRBV7-9 | ASSLTQTENEKLF
TRBV11-2 | ASSLGLFSLAQETQY
TRBV19 | ASRLSRGGSDLNEKLF
TRBV2 | ARLAPSRDEQF
TRBV2 | ASSETSGNQETQY
TRBV19 | ASSIDTMSYEQY
TRBV2 | ASSLEGGGMNTEAF
TRBV30 | AWRHQGNTEAF
TRBV11-2 | ASSLDVTVVGYT
TRBV6-5 | ASSYDKINTEAF
TRBV6-5 | ASSYLGQGGTDTQY
TRBV5-4 | ASSSTGYYGYT
TRBV29-1 | SVEITGFRDGYT
TRBV30 | AWTLPSGNEQF
TRBV19 | ASSLSSSGANVLT
TRBV27 | ASSLSGAGTTEAF
TRBV7-6 | ASSSHMGPGELF
TRBV6-1 | ASSPSGWGVEQY
TRBV7-9 | ASSYDLTINEKLF
TRBV29-1 | SVETAHPSSGNTIY
TRBV13 | ASSPRRPTTDTQY